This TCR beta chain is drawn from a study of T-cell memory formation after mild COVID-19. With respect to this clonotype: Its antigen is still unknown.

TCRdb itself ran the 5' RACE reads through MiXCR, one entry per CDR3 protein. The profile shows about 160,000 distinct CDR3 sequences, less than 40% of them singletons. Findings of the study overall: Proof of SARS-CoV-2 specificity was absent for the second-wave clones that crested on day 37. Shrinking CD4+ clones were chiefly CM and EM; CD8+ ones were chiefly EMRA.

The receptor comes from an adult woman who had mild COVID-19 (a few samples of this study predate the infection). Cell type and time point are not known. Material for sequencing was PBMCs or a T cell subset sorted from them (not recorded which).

Here the CDR3 DNA reads TGTGCCACCGGACAGGGAACGATCAATGAGCAGTTCTTC. Its protein is CATGQGTINEQFF. V usage is TRBV7-3 and J usage is TRBJ2-1, with 8 bases lining up with TRBD1. Germline CDR1 SGHTA, CDR2 FQGTGA. V dropped 10 bases and J dropped 6; count of bases not matched to a gene: 8. The CDR3 covers 13 residues. The full variable domain, in which reference TRBV7-3 and TRBJ2-1 provide the parts outside the CDR3, is GAGVSQTPSNKVTEKGKYVELRCDPISGHTALYWYRQSLGQGPEFLIYFQGTGAADDSGLPNDRFFAVRPEGSVSTLKIQRTERGDSAVYLCATGQGTINEQFFGPGTRLTVL.